The T cell receptor beta chain under discussion was sequenced for a study of cytomegalovirus exposure and HLA in healthy donors. Generated by immunoSEQ multiplex PCR, the TCRdb table keeps only in-frame clones and is missing some. Of more than 95,000 clones in the sample, about 87% were seen once. The donors were members of the validation cohort, which comprised around 110 subjects and was separate from the first cohort of more than 500 subjects. Germline CDR1 reads SGDLS; CDR2 reads YYNGEE. The CDR3 has 15 amino acids. Trimming removed 0 bases at V and 2 bases at J, with 11 bases between. The clonotype comes from a young woman in good health and CMV-seronegative. V gene TRBV9 combines with J gene TRBJ2-5; maybe TRBD1 (6 bases). The sample consisted of PBMCs. For the CDR3, the DNA is TGTGCCAGCAGCGTAGCTCGGACAGATCAAGAGACCCAGTACTTC. This codes for CASSVARTDQETQYF.